What follows is one T cell receptor (beta chain) and its context. The sample is drawn from a study of shared clonotypes between healthy human individuals. TCRdb's copy holds only in-frame clones and misses some; the assay was immunoSEQ multiplex PCR. The sample lists around 2.5 million clones; roughly 93% were seen once. This CDR3 comprises 18 residues. Per germline, CDR1 MDHEN and CDR2 SYDVKM. Between the trimmed V and J ends, which lost 4 bases and 1 base, there was a span of 20 bases. All participating donors were Caucasian adults from Nashville, Tennessee. A CD45RA-negative memory subset and a CD45RA+ naive subset were separated from the CD4+ cells.

The rearrangement joins TRBV28 to TRBJ1-5; unclear D gene. The sequence came from a man younger than 35 in good health. Some clones in this sample may be carry-over from other donors' samples. The sequenced sample was naive CD4+ T cells from PBMCs. Subset given: CD45RA+ positively selected. This CDR3 reads CASSYRGYLRWSNQPQHF. CDR3 in DNA: TGTGCCAGCAGTTACAGAGGCTACCTTAGGTGGAGCAATCAGCCCCAGCATTTT.